This T cell receptor beta chain was documented in a study of cytomegalovirus exposure and HLA in healthy donors. Study summary: Per a later analysis, the approximately 600 first-cohort and 100 to 150 validation repertoires shared one platform.

The CDR3 spans 14 residues. The germline V gene encodes CDR1 SGHNT and CDR2 YYREEE (reference sequence). Trimming took 0 bases from V and 4 from J; bases not matched to a gene: 3. Assay used: immunoSEQ multiplex PCR; TCRdb lists only in-frame clones, some missing. The sample holds approximately 150,000 clones; roughly 86% are singletons and the top ten take under 5%. The chain has TRBV5-4 and TRBJ1-2; 7 bases align to TRBD1. The origin of this receptor is a man between 18 and 29 years old in good health and CMV-seropositive. The sample was PBMCs. The CDR3, as DNA: TGTGCCAGCAGCTTGGGGGCAGGGGGCTATGGCTACACCTTC. This encodes CASSLGAGGYGYTF.